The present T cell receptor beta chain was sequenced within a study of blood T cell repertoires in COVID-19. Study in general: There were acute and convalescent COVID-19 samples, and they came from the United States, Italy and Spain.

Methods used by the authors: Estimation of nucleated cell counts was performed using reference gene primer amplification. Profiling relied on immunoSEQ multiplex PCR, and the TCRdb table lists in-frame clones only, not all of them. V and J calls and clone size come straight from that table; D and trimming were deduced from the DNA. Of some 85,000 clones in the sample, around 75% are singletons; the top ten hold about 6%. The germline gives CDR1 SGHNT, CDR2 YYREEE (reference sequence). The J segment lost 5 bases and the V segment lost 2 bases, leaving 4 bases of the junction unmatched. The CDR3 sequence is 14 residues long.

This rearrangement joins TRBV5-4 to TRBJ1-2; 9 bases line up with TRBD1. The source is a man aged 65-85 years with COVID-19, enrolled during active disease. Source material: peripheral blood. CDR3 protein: CASSLQGAQYGYTF. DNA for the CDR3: TGTGCCAGCAGCTTACAGGGGGCGCAGTATGGCTACACCTTC.